This entry features one TCR beta chain sequence. This specimen comes from a study of cytomegalovirus exposure and HLA in healthy donors. The CDR3 sequence is 13 residues long. CDR1 SGHTA and CDR2 FQGTGA come from the germline V gene. The trim removed 3 bases at V and 8 bases at J, leaving 5 bases unmatched. The PCR contained 60 Vbeta and 13 Jbeta primers. Sequenced by immunoSEQ multiplex PCR; TCRdb stores in-frame clones only, minus some. The table shows 90,000 to 120,000 clones, with over 75% occurring only once. Sequencing input: PBMCs. The gene calls are TRBV7-3 and TRBJ1-2, with 8 bases fitting TRBD1. The receptor was derived from a man younger than 40 in good health and CMV-seronegative. CDR3 in DNA: TGTGCCAGCAGCTTCCCAGGGGGCGCAGGCTACACCTTC. This codes for CASSFPGGAGYTF.